The entry below describes one TCR beta chain. Its target is unknown. TCRdb's table, derived via immunoSEQ multiplex PCR, lists solely in-frame clones and lacks some. The table records approximately 90,000 clones, 80% to 90% of them present only once. This entry belongs to a study of T cell responses to AZD1222 COVID-19 vaccine. The CDR3 is 17 amino acids. The germline V gene encodes CDR1 PRHDT and CDR2 FYEKMQ (reference sequence). Deletions cut 2 bases from V and 4 bases from J, with 18 bases between. Study-wide findings and caveats: Epitopes outside B.1.351 and B.1.1.7 mutated regions reportedly drew nearly half of spike TCRs. CD4 TCRs linked to vaccination spanned spike, dominating at 160-218 and 743-854. White British donors predominated, females outnumbered males, and clonal diversity was possibly underestimated.

This clonotype was obtained from an adult in good health. V gene TRBV13 combines with J gene TRBJ1-3; TRBD1 might be the D (6 bases). Sequencing used peripheral blood, obtained on day 0 of AZD1222 vaccination. Written as DNA, the CDR3 is TGTGCCAGCAGCTTACAAAGGGTCTGGGGACAAGGAAACACCATATATTTT. Protein: CASSLQRVWGQGNTIYF.